This T cell receptor beta chain was recovered during a study of graft-versus-host responses after intestinal transplantation. Study-wide findings and caveats: Recipient marrow showed GvH clones, some seen first in ileum or blood.

The data were produced by immunoSEQ multiplex PCR, yet TCRdb's version contains in-frame clones alone and is incomplete. The data hold around 90,000 clones, with approximately 94% observed a single time. This CDR3 is 16 amino acids long. V dropped 0 bases and J dropped 7; count of bases not matched to a gene: 8. Germline V gives CDR1 SGHTA, CDR2 FQGTGA. About this clone itself: Its antigen is not known.

The J gene is TRBJ1-2, the V gene TRBV7-3; the match to TRBD1 covers 10 bases. The TCR originated in a human donor who was the organ donor for an intestinal transplant. Source: unstimulated CD4+ T cells sorted from spleen or lymph node cells, taken before transplant. The CDR3 DNA follows: TGTGCCAGCAGCTTAACGAGTGGGACAGGGGTCTCTGGCTACACCTTC. It codes for CASSLTSGTGVSGYTF.